Below are 25 T cell receptor beta chains sequenced from a single sample in a study of blood T cell repertoires in COVID-19. Some clones are missing from TCRdb's copy, which holds only in-frame ones; the method was immunoSEQ multiplex PCR. Among a few hundred thousand clones listed, about 88% were seen once. The specimen sequenced was PBMCs or T cells enriched from blood (not recorded which). The receptors stem from a woman aged 18-35 years who had been exposed to COVID-19.

The chain combines TRBV5-4 with TRBJ1-6, with D tentatively TRBD1 (5 bases). Germline assignment: CDR1 SGHNT and CDR2 YYREEE (reference sequence). The CDR3 extends over 14 amino acids. The V end was cut by 0 bases, the J end by 9 bases, with 10 bases between. CDR3 in amino acids: CASSLAGGSSPLHF. Here the CDR3 DNA reads TGTGCCAGCAGCTTGGCCGGGGGTAGTTCACCCCTCCACTTT.

The chain couples TRBV4-1 to TRBJ2-7, with 8 bases that match TRBD1. The germline V gene has CDR1 MGHRA and CDR2 YSYEKL. The CDR3 runs to 17 residues. J lost 7 bases, V lost 4 bases, and 18 bases had no gene match. The CDR3 loop reads CASSRYSSRQGLEEQYF. The CDR3 DNA reads as TGCGCCAGCAGCCGTTACTCCTCGAGACAGGGGCTAGAAGAGCAGTACTTC.

DNA of the CDR3: TGTGCCAGCAGTGGGGGGATGGGAAAACTGTTTTTT. The encoded protein is CASSGGMGKLFF. The gene calls are TRBV27 and TRBJ1-4, with D perhaps matching TRBD1 (5 bases). The CDR3 spans 12 residues. Germline V gene sequence: CDR1 MNHEY, CDR2 SMNVEV (reference sequence). V lost 5 bases to trimming and J lost 10 bases, with 11 bases between them.

The V and J genes are TRBV5-8 and TRBJ2-7, with D perhaps matching TRBD2 (6 bases). CDR3 size: 15 residues. The V gene's germline CDR1 is SGHTS and CDR2 YDEGEE. V gave up 3 bases and J gave up 2 bases, with 15 bases separating them. The CDR3 is CASSSGAKQTYEQYF. The CDR3 nucleotides are TGTGCCAGCAGCTCGGGAGCGAAGCAAACCTACGAGCAGTACTTC.

The genes are TRBV5-6 and TRBJ2-7; TRBD1 matches at 8 bases. The CDR3 has 13 residues. Losses at the gene ends were 1 base for V and 6 bases for J; bases not matched to a gene: 3. CDR1 is SGHDT, CDR2 YYEEEE, per germline. The CDR3 reads CASSLPGGIEQYF. Here the CDR3 DNA reads TGTGCCAGCAGCTTGCCAGGGGGCATCGAGCAGTACTTC. Variable domain in full (rest from reference TRBV5-6 and TRBJ2-7): DAGVTQSPTHLIKTRGQQVTLRCSPKSGHDTVSWYQQALGQGPQFIFQYYEEEERQRGNFPDRFSGHQFPNYSSELNVNALLLGDSALYLCASSLPGGIEQYFGPGTRLTVT.

As concerns this clone: An end of the junction does not agree with germline; a read error may underlie this. The rearrangement joins TRBV28 to TRBJ2-7; 7 bases map to TRBD1. This CDR3 has 15 residues. CDR1 is MDHEN, CDR2 SYDVKM, per germline. Here the CDR3 DNA reads TGTGCCAGCAGTTTATCCCTAGGGGGCTCCGACGAGCAGTACTTC. This gives the protein CASSLSLGGSDEQYF.

V usage is TRBV3-1 (or the pseudogene TRBV3-2) and J usage is TRBJ2-1; 9 bases fit TRBD2. V dropped 11 bases and J dropped 1; count of bases not matched to a gene: 12. The CDR3 loop spans 16 amino acids. CDR1 is LGHDT, CDR2 YNNKEL, per germline (reference sequence). The CDR3 DNA reads TGTGCCCGCGGGAGGGACCACGGGCCTTCCTACAATGAGCAGTTCTTC. It encodes CARGRDHGPSYNEQFF.

The chain combines TRBV11-3 with TRBJ2-7; 9 bases line up with TRBD1. The CDR3 loop spans 16 amino acids. The J segment lost 2 bases and the V segment lost 4 bases, leaving 9 bases of the junction unmatched. Per the germline V gene, CDR1 is SGHNT and CDR2 is YENEEA. The CDR3 region has the DNA TGTGCCAGCAGCTCGGAACAGGGGGCGAAGACCTACGAGCAGTACTTC. Protein sequence: CASSSEQGAKTYEQYF.

The rearrangement joins TRBV7-8 to TRBJ2-7, with D unclear. The CDR3 sequence is 15 residues long. The germline CDR1 and CDR2 sequences are SGHVS and FQNEAQ. V lost 3 bases to trimming and J lost 0 bases, with 12 bases between them. CDR3 region: CASSFSPGPSYEQYF. The CDR3 DNA reads TGTGCCAGCAGCTTTTCCCCTGGCCCCTCCTACGAGCAGTACTTC.

V is TRBV27 and J is TRBJ2-7, with a weak D call TRBD1 (6 bases). The V gene lost 2 bases and the J gene lost 2 bases, with 13 bases spanning the gap. The CDR3 is made up of 15 amino acids. In germline, CDR1 is MNHEY, CDR2 SMNVEV (reference sequence). CDR3 sequence (DNA): TGTGCCAGCAGTTTAAGCTGGGGGCGCACCTACGAGCAGTACTTC. It encodes CASSLSWGRTYEQYF.

V and J are TRBV28 and TRBJ2-7; no clear D gene. Trimming removed 10 bases from V and 1 base from J, with 5 bases in between. This CDR3 has 10 amino acids. Germline V CDR1 and CDR2: MDHEN, SYDVKM. The CDR3 DNA is TGTGCCACACTATCCTACGAGCAGTACTTC. It codes for CATLSYEQYF.

DNA of the CDR3: TGTGCCAGCAGCTTACTTGGGCCGGCGTTCTTC. This sequence encodes CASSLLGPAFF. V is TRBV11-2 and J is TRBJ2-1, with D unclear. V was cut by 2 bases and J by 15 bases, with 11 bases left in between. Germline V CDR1 and CDR2: SGHAT, FQNNGV. This CDR3 contains 11 residues.

The chain carries TRBV28 and TRBJ2-7; 7 bases match TRBD1. Germline V gene data show CDR1 as MDHEN and CDR2 as SYDVKM. The V segment lost 5 bases and the J segment 5 bases; nucleotides outside the gene matches: 12. The CDR3 runs 15 residues. The CDR3 protein is CASSPPQGELHEQYF. The DNA for the CDR3 is TGTGCCAGCAGTCCACCCCAGGGGGAGCTCCACGAGCAGTACTTC.

For the CDR3, the DNA is TGTGCCAGCAGCCAGCGGCCCGGGGAAAAACTGTTTTTT. Translated, it gives CASSQRPGEKLFF. This chain uses TRBV7-9 with TRBJ1-4; D not certain. V lost 5 bases and J lost 8, with 12 bases in between. The CDR3 length is 13 residues. Germline V CDR1 and CDR2: SEHNR, FQNEAQ (reference sequence).

J is TRBJ1-2 and V is TRBV3-1 (or the pseudogene TRBV3-2); 11 bases agree with TRBD1. Trimming cost V 1 base and J 5 bases; bases outside gene matches: 6. Germline CDR1 LGHDT, CDR2 YNNKEL (reference sequence). The CDR3 consists of 16 residues. Written as DNA, the CDR3 is TGTGCCAGCAGCCAAGGGACAGGGGGCACGAAGTATGGCTACACCTTC. It encodes CASSQGTGGTKYGYTF.

V is TRBV27 and J is TRBJ1-2, with TRBD1 matching 7 bases. The CDR3 extends over 13 amino acids. V was clipped by 3 bases and J by 3 bases; unmatched bases: 1. Germline lookup yields CDR1 MNHEY and CDR2 SMNVEV (reference sequence). The CDR3 region is CASSFGTDYGYTF. DNA of the CDR3: TGTGCCAGCAGTTTCGGGACAGACTATGGCTACACCTTC.

This chain joins TRBV28 and TRBJ1-2; tentative D call: TRBD1 (5 bases). The CDR3 has 14 amino acids. Germline V gives CDR1 MDHEN, CDR2 SYDVKM. V lost 6 bases and J 1 base, leaving 12 bases between the germline ends. CDR3 sequence reads: CASRYRGFNYGYTF. DNA of the CDR3: TGTGCCAGCAGGTACCGGGGGTTTAACTATGGCTACACCTTC.

The J gene is TRBJ2-1, the V gene TRBV2; 10 bases fit TRBD1. This CDR3 has 16 amino acids. CDR1 is SNHLY, CDR2 FYNNEI, per germline. With 6 bases clipped from V and 0 bases from J, the junction kept 5 bases outside the gene matches. The CDR3 DNA reads TGTGCCAGCAGGGGCGGACAGGGGGACTCCTACAATGAGCAGTTCTTC. Protein sequence: CASRGGQGDSYNEQFF.

The chain carries TRBV4-2 and TRBJ2-3; the match to TRBD1 covers 8 bases. Germline CDR1 and CDR2: LGHNA and YNFKEQ. Trimming took 5 bases from V and 3 from J; bases not matched to a gene: 4. CDR3 length equals 14 residues. This CDR3 reads CASSTRTGTDTQYF. CDR3 DNA sequence: TGTGCCAGCAGCACACGGACAGGGACAGATACGCAGTATTTT.

This sequence joins TRBV6-5 and TRBJ2-7, with D possibly TRBD2 on 5 matching bases. CDR3 length: 13 amino acids. Germline V gives CDR1 MNHEY, CDR2 SVGAGI. Between the trimmed V and J ends, which lost 5 bases and 1 base, there was a span of 9 bases. The CDR3 coding sequence is TGTGCCAGCAGTCGGGGTAGGTCCTACGAGCAGTACTTC. It yields the protein CASSRGRSYEQYF.

CDR3 sequence: CASSLVGVSTDTQYF. CDR3 DNA: TGTGCCAGCAGCTTAGTAGGGGTCAGCACAGATACGCAGTATTTT. The chain uses TRBV7-9 and TRBJ2-3; D may be TRBD1 (5 bases). The germline V and J ends were trimmed by 1 base and 0 bases, with 8 bases remaining between them. CDR1 SEHNR and CDR2 FQNEAQ come from the germline V gene (reference sequence). This CDR3 has 15 amino acids.

The chain carries TRBV7-2 and TRBJ1-6; a weak D match, TRBD1 (6 bases). The CDR3 loop spans 17 amino acids. Germline CDR1 is SGHTA and CDR2 is FQGNSA. The V end was cut by 5 bases, the J end by 0 bases, with 14 bases between. The CDR3 sequence: CASSNQGLSSYNSPLHF. The CDR3 DNA reads TGTGCCAGCAGCAACCAGGGGTTGAGCTCCTATAATTCACCCCTCCACTTT.

This chain joins TRBV5-1 and TRBJ2-1; a weak D match, TRBD2 (5 bases). The germline V gene has CDR1 SGHRS and CDR2 YFSETQ. The CDR3 has 16 amino acids. V was pared by 4 bases and J by 8 bases, with 22 bases between. CDR3 in DNA: TGCGCCAGCAGCGTACCCCGGCTAGCCCACAACGATGAGCAGTTCTTC. Its translation is CASSVPRLAHNDEQFF.

V usage is TRBV3-1 (or the pseudogene TRBV3-2) and J usage is TRBJ2-7; tentatively, D is TRBD2 (6 bases). V lost 7 bases and J 5 bases, leaving 15 bases between the germline ends. This CDR3 region has 13 residues. CDR1 is LGHDT and CDR2 is YNNKEL in the germline V gene (reference sequence). Here the CDR3 reads CASTSSGVNEQYF. In DNA, the CDR3 is TGTGCCAGCACCTCATCGGGGGTCAACGAGCAGTACTTC.

The V gene is TRBV28, the J gene TRBJ2-1; 8 bases map to TRBD2. The CDR3 contains 15 residues. Germline CDR1 MDHEN, CDR2 SYDVKM. V shed 3 bases, J shed 3 bases, and the junction held 4 bases outside the gene matches. CDR3 coding DNA: TGTGCCAGCAGTTTTTACGGGGGGGACTACAATGAGCAGTTCTTC. Its protein is CASSFYGGDYNEQFF.